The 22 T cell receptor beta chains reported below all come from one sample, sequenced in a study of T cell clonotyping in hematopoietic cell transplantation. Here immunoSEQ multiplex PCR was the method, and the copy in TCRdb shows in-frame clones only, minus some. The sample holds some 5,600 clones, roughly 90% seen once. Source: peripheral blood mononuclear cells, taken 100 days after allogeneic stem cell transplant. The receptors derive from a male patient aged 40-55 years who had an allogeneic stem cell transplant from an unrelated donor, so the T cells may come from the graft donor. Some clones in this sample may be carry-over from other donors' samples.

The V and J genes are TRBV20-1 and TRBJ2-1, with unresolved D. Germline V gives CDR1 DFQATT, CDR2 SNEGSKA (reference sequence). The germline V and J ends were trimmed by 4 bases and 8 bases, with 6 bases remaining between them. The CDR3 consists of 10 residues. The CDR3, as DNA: TGCAGTGCTACAATAGATGAGCAGTTCTTC. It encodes CSATIDEQFF.

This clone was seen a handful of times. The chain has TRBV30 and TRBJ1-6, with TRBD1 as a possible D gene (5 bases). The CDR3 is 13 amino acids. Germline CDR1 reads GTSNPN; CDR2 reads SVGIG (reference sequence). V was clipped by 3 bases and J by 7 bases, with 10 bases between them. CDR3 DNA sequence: TGTGCCTGGAGAGGGACGGACAATTCACCCCTCCACTTT. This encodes CAWRGTDNSPLHF.

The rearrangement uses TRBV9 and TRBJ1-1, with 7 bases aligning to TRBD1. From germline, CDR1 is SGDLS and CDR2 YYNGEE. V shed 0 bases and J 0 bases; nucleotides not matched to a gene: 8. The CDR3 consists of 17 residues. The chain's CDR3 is CASSVDRNRGLNTEAFF. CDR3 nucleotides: TGTGCCAGCAGCGTAGACAGAAACAGGGGATTGAACACTGAAGCTTTCTTT.

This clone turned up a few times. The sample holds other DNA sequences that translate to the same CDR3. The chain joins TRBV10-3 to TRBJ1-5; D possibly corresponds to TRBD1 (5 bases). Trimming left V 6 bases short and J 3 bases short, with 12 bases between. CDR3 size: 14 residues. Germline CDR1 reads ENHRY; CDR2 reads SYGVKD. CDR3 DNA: TGTGCCATCAGCACAGGTGATCCCAATCAGCCCCAGCATTTT. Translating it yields CAISTGDPNQPQHF.

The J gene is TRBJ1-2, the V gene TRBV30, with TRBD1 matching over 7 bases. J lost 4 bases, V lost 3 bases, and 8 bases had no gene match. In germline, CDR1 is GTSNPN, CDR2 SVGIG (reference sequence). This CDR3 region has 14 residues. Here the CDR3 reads CAWRTPGGIYGYTF. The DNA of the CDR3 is TGTGCCTGGAGGACTCCAGGGGGGATCTATGGCTACACCTTC.

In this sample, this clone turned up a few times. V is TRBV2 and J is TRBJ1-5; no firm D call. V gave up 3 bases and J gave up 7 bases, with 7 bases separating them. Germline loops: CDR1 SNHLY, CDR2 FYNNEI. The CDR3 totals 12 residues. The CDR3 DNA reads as TGTGCCAGCAGTGATGGATTGCAGCCCCAGCATTTT. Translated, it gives CASSDGLQPQHF.

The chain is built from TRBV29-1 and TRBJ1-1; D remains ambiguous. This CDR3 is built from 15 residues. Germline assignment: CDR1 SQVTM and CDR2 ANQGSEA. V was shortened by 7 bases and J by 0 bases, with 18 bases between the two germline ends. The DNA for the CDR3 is TGCAGCGGTGTTAGCCAGGCTACGATGAACACTGAAGCTTTCTTT. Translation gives CSGVSQATMNTEAFF.

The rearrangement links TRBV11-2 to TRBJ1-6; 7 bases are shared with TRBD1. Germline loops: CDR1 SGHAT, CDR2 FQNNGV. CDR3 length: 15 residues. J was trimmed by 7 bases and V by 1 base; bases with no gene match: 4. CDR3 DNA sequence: TGTGCCAGCAGCTTAGGAGGGACAGCAAATTCACCCCTCCACTTT. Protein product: CASSLGGTANSPLHF.

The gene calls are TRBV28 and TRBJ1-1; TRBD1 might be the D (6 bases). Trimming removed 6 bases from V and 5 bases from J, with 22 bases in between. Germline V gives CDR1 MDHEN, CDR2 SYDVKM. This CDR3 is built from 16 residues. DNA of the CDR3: TGTGCCAGCAGCCCATCACCCCTACAGGGTGTGACTGAAGCTTTCTTT. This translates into CASSPSPLQGVTEAFF.

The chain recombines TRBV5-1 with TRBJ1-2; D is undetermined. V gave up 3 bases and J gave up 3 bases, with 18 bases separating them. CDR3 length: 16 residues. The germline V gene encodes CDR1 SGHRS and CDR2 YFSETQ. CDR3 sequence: CASSYRRLGPDYGYTF. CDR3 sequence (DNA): TGCGCCAGCAGCTACCGTCGTCTAGGGCCAGACTATGGCTACACCTTC.

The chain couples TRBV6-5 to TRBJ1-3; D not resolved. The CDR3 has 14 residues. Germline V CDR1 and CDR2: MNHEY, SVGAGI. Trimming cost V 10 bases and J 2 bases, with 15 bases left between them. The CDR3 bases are TGTGCCACCAAAACGGACCTCGCTGGAAACACCATATATTTT. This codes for CATKTDLAGNTIYF.

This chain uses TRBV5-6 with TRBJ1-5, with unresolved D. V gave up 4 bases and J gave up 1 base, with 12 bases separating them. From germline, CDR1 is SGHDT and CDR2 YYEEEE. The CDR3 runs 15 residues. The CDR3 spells CASSRYGGSNQPQHF. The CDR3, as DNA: TGTGCCAGCAGCAGGTACGGAGGAAGCAATCAGCCCCAGCATTTT.

CDR3 DNA sequence: TGTGCCAGCAGCTTTCCAGGGGGCACGCAGCAGTACTTC. Translated: CASSFPGGTQQYF. The V and J genes are TRBV7-2 and TRBJ2-7; 8 bases align to TRBD1. The V gene end was trimmed by 3 bases and the J gene end by 8 bases; junction bases not matched to a gene: 6. Germline assignment: CDR1 SGHTA and CDR2 FQGNSA. This CDR3 region has 13 residues.

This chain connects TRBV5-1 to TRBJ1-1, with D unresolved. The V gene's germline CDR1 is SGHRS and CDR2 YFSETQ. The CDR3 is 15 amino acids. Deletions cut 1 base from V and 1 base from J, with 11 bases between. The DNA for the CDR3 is TGCGCCAGCAGCTTGTTGGGTCAGACGAACACTGAAGCTTTCTTT. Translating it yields CASSLLGQTNTEAFF.

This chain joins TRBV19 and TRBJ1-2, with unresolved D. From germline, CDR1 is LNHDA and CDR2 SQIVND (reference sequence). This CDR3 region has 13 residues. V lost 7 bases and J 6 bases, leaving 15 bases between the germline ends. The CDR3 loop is CASTTIRGDGYTF. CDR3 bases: TGTGCCAGTACCACAATTCGTGGGGATGGCTACACCTTC.

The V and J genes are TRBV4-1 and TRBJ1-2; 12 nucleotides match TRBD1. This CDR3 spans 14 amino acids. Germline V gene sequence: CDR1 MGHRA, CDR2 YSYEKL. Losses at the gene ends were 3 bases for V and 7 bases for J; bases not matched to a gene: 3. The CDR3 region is CASSQGTGGIGYTF. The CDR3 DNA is TGCGCCAGCAGCCAGGGGACAGGGGGCATTGGCTACACCTTC.

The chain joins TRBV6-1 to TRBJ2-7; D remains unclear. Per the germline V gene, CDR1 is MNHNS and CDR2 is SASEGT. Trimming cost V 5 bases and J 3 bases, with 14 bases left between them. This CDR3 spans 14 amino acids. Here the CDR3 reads CASSILQSGYEQYF. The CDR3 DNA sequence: TGTGCCAGCAGTATCCTTCAATCGGGCTACGAGCAGTACTTC.

CDR3 sequence: CASSEAEGHSGYGYTF. The DNA for the CDR3 is TGTGCCAGCAGTGAAGCGGAAGGCCACAGCGGCTATGGCTACACCTTC. The chain links TRBV6-1 to TRBJ1-2, with D uncertain. Germline V CDR1 and CDR2: MNHNS, SASEGT. The CDR3 is made up of 16 amino acids. Trimming stripped 0 bases from V and 4 bases from J, with 15 bases between.

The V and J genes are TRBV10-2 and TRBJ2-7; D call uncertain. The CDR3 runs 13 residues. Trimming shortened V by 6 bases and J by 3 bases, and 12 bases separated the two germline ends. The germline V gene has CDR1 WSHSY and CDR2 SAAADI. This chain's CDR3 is CASSQTQGYEQYF. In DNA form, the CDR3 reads TGCGCCAGCAGCCAAACCCAAGGCTACGAGCAGTACTTC.

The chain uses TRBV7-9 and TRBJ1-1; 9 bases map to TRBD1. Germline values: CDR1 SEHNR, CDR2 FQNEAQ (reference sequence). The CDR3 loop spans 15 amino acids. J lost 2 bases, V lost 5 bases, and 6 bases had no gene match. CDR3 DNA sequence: TGTGCCAGCAGCGCAGGGGACAGGGCCAACACTGAAGCTTTCTTT. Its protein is CASSAGDRANTEAFF.

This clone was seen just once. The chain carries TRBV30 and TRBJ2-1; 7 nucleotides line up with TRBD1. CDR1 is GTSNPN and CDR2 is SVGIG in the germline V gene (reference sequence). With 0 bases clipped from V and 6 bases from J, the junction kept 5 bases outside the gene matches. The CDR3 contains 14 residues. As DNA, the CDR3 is TGTGCCTGGAGTGTATCGGGGACAGTCAATGAGCAGTTCTTC. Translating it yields CAWSVSGTVNEQFF.

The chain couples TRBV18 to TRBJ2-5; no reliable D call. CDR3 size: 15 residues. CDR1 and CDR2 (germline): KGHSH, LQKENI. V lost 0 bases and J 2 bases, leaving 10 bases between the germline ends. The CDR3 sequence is CASSPPAVQQETQYF. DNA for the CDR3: TGTGCCAGCTCACCACCGGCCGTACAACAAGAGACCCAGTACTTC. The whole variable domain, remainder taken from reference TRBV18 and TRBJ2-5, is NAGVMQNPRHLVRRRGQEARLRCSPMKGHSHVYWYRQLPEEGLKFMVYLQKENIIDESGMPKERFSAEFPKEGPSILRIQQVVRGDSAAYFCASSPPAVQQETQYFGPGTRLLVL.